A single sample is the source of the 22 T cell receptor beta chains below, sequenced in a study of early T cells in non-severe SARS-CoV-2 infection (dated by TCRdb to about 2021). Libraries were prepared through 5' RACE. The instrument was a NextSeq 500. TCRdb ran its own pipeline on the public reads, namely fastp trimming at Q25 and MiXCR clone calling, and kept in-frame beta chains. Records with the same CDR3 protein are collapsed into one entry carrying the most frequent genes and DNA. The sample includes roughly 72,000 distinct CDR3 sequences, with roughly 12% observed a single time. The ten largest clones take up 1% to 1.4% of the sample. The specimen sequenced was whole blood. The receptors were gathered from an adult who was a healthcare worker with PCR-confirmed SARS-CoV-2 infection or an uninfected control (not recorded which).

This clonotype was counted only a few times. The chain has TRBV11-2 and TRBJ2-5; D gene unclear. The CDR3 extends over 14 amino acids. In germline, CDR1 is SGHAT, CDR2 FQNNGV. V lost 1 base and J 4 bases, leaving 10 bases between the germline ends. This CDR3 reads CASSLGTRIETQYF. The CDR3 bases are TGTGCCAGCAGCTTAGGAACGAGAATAGAGACCCAGTACTTC. Supplemented by reference TRBV11-2 and TRBJ2-5, the full variable domain reads EAGVAQSPRYKIIEKRQSVAFWCNPISGHATLYWYQQILGQGPKLLIQFQNNGVVDDSQLPKDRFSAERLKGVDSTLKIQPAKLEDSAVYLCASSLGTRIETQYFGPGTRLLVL.

This chain connects TRBV30 to TRBJ2-7, with TRBD2 identical over 14 bases. Germline CDR1 is GTSNPN and CDR2 is SVGIG (reference sequence). Unmatched junction bases numbered 10, after V lost 3 bases and J lost 3 bases. This CDR3 has 17 amino acids. CDR3 bases: TGTGCCTGGAGCATGTGGACTAGCGGGGGGAGGTTCTACGAGCAGTACTTC. Translating it yields CAWSMWTSGGRFYEQYF.

J is TRBJ2-7 and V is TRBV28; TRBD1 matches at 7 bases. This CDR3 has 14 amino acids. The V gene's germline CDR1 is MDHEN and CDR2 SYDVKM. V was clipped by 9 bases and J by 4 bases; unmatched bases: 12. Written as DNA, the CDR3 is TGTGCCAGTAATACTAGGGGGCGCGCGTACGAGCAGTACTTC. It specifies CASNTRGRAYEQYF.

This clonotype was counted ten times or more. The V and J genes are TRBV20-1 and TRBJ1-1, with D hard to call. The CDR3 spans 14 residues. CDR1 is DFQATT, CDR2 SNEGSKA, per germline (reference sequence). Trimming left V 0 bases short and J 0 bases short, with 8 bases between. CDR3 in DNA: TGCAGTGCTAGAGATCGGAGAGTGAACACTGAAGCTTTCTTT. It translates to CSARDRRVNTEAFF.

In this sample, this clonotype turned up a few times. The J gene is TRBJ2-1, the V gene TRBV7-2; maybe TRBD1 (6 bases). CDR3 length: 15 amino acids. CDR1 is SGHTA and CDR2 is FQGNSA in the germline V gene. V shed 6 bases and J shed 2 bases, with 14 bases lying between them. The CDR3 DNA reads TGTGCCAGCAGAAGAGACAGGACGACCTACAATGAGCAGTTCTTC. Protein product: CASRRDRTTYNEQFF.

The chain uses TRBV29-1 and TRBJ1-4, with D tentatively TRBD1 (6 bases). Germline values: CDR1 SQVTM, CDR2 ANQGSEA. This CDR3 is built from 15 residues. The CDR3 loop is CRPILQGRRVEKLFF. The CDR3 DNA reads TGCAGGCCCATTCTACAGGGAAGGAGGGTAGAAAAACTGTTTTTT.

This clonotype has ten or more counts. The chain has TRBV6-1 and TRBJ2-1; 7 bases fit TRBD1. Germline V lookup: CDR1 MNHNS, CDR2 SASEGT. The V gene end was trimmed by 8 bases and the J gene end by 5 bases; junction bases not matched to a gene: 9. This CDR3 spans 14 amino acids. CDR3 loop: CASLKGARDNEQFF. CDR3 sequence (DNA): TGTGCCAGCTTAAAGGGGGCCCGGGACAATGAGCAGTTCTTC.

This chain joins TRBV5-1 and TRBJ2-1, with unresolved D. The germline V and J ends were trimmed by 0 bases and 0 bases, with 7 bases remaining between them. Per the germline V gene, CDR1 is SGHRS and CDR2 is YFSETQ. There are 15 residues in the CDR3. CDR3 coding DNA: TGCGCCAGCAGCTTGGCTGAGAGCTCCTACAATGAGCAGTTCTTC. This encodes CASSLAESSYNEQFF.

The rearrangement links TRBV27 to TRBJ2-1; 8 bases line up with TRBD2. The V gene's germline CDR1 is MNHEY and CDR2 SMNVEV (reference sequence). With V trimmed by 5 bases and J by 6 bases, 3 bases remained unmatched. This CDR3 is built from 13 residues. The CDR3 DNA follows: TGTGCCAGCAGTGGACTAGCTTCCAATGAGCAGTTCTTC. This sequence encodes CASSGLASNEQFF.

V is TRBV11-2 and J is TRBJ2-3, with TRBD2 matching 14 bases. The CDR3 has 16 residues. V trimming: 5 bases; J trimming: 5 bases; junction bases outside the gene matches: 6. Germline values: CDR1 SGHAT, CDR2 FQNNGV. As DNA, the CDR3 is TGTGCCAGCAGCCCCCGGACTAGCGGGAGGAGAGATACGCAGTATTTT. It yields the protein CASSPRTSGRRDTQYF.

This clonotype was found many times. J is TRBJ2-7 and V is TRBV6-2 or TRBV6-3, with 8 bases matching TRBD2. The CDR3 has 16 amino acids. Trimming removed 2 bases from V and 3 bases from J; junction bases left unmatched: 9. CDR1 and CDR2 from the germline V gene are MNHEY and SVGEGT. The DNA for the CDR3 is TGTGCCAGCAGTTACCCCCGGGTAGCGGGAAACTACGAGCAGTACTTC. Its translation is CASSYPRVAGNYEQYF.

The J gene is TRBJ1-1, the V gene TRBV14, with unresolved D. The CDR3 covers 13 residues. The germline V and J ends were trimmed by 3 bases and 11 bases, with 16 bases remaining between them. Germline CDR1 SGHDN, CDR2 FVKESK. CDR3 sequence reads: CASSQDQTSKAFF. The CDR3 DNA reads as TGTGCCAGCAGCCAGGACCAGACATCTAAGGCTTTCTTT. The variable domain in full, with the rest retrieved from reference TRBV14 and TRBJ1-1, is EAGVTQFPSHSVIEKGQTVTLRCDPISGHDNLYWYRRVMGKEIKFLLHFVKESKQDESGMPNNRFLAERTGGTYSTLKVQPAELEDSGVYFCASSQDQTSKAFFGQGTRLTVV.

This chain links TRBV9 with TRBJ2-1, with no clear D. CDR3 length: 15 residues. From germline, CDR1 is SGDLS and CDR2 YYNGEE. V lost 0 bases and J 3 bases, leaving 10 bases between the germline ends. This CDR3 reads CASSVVADHYNEQFF. The CDR3 coding sequence is TGTGCCAGCAGCGTAGTGGCGGACCACTACAATGAGCAGTTCTTC.

The J gene is TRBJ2-7, the V gene TRBV29-1; D possibly corresponds to TRBD2 (6 bases). From germline, CDR1 is SQVTM and CDR2 ANQGSEA. With 5 bases removed from V and 2 bases from J, the gap between germline ends came to 10 bases. This CDR3 region has 12 residues. The CDR3 spells CSVRLGPYEQYF. CDR3 sequence (DNA): TGCAGCGTTCGACTAGGTCCCTACGAGCAGTACTTC.

The chain is built from TRBV20-1 and TRBJ2-1; a weak D match, TRBD2 (6 bases). The V and J ends lost 1 base and 10 bases respectively, with 14 bases between them. This CDR3 spans 13 amino acids. Germline values: CDR1 DFQATT, CDR2 SNEGSKA (reference sequence). This CDR3 is CSARVTSRREQFF. The CDR3 DNA follows: TGCAGTGCTAGAGTTACTAGCAGGAGAGAGCAGTTCTTC.

This clonotype was observed at least ten times. The gene calls are TRBV2 and TRBJ1-2; 9 bases map to TRBD1. The CDR3 spans 13 residues. CDR1 SNHLY and CDR2 FYNNEI come from the germline V gene. The V segment lost 8 bases and the J segment 3 bases; nucleotides outside the gene matches: 4. Here the CDR3 reads CASLGQGDYGYTF. DNA of the CDR3: TGTGCCAGCCTGGGACAGGGAGACTATGGCTACACCTTC.

The V call is TRBV15, the J call TRBJ1-6; D perhaps matches TRBD1 (5 bases). The V end lost 2 bases, the J end lost 5 bases, and 7 bases lay between the germline ends. The germline CDR1 and CDR2 sequences are LNHNV and YYDKDF (reference sequence). This CDR3 spans 14 amino acids. The CDR3 DNA follows: TGTGCCACCAGCAGACAGGGTCATAATTCACCCCTCCACTTT. This codes for CATSRQGHNSPLHF.

In this sample, this clonotype turned up a few times. The CDR3 is CASSIYEDRGPVDTQYF. The CDR3 DNA sequence: TGTGCCAGCTCCATATATGAAGACAGGGGGCCGGTAGATACGCAGTATTTT. The chain couples TRBV18 to TRBJ2-3; 10 nucleotides align to TRBD1. Losses at the gene ends were 6 bases for V and 5 bases for J; bases not matched to a gene: 14. The CDR3 is made up of 17 amino acids. Looked up from germline, CDR1 is KGHSH and CDR2 is LQKENI.

There are many counts of this clonotype. The rearrangement uses TRBV6-5 and TRBJ2-7; 10 positions match TRBD2. V lost 4 bases to trimming and J lost 5 bases; unmatched junction nucleotides: 14. CDR1 and CDR2 (germline): MNHEY, SVGAGI. This CDR3 region has 17 residues. CDR3 residues: CASSSFASSGRNHEQYF. The CDR3, as DNA: TGTGCCAGCAGTTCATTCGCGTCTAGCGGGAGAAATCACGAGCAGTACTTC.

CDR3 DNA sequence: TGTGCCAGCAGCACGCCAGCGGCCTCCTACGAGCAGTACTTC. Translated, it gives CASSTPAASYEQYF. The V call is TRBV12-3 or TRBV12-4, the J call TRBJ2-7; tentatively, D is TRBD2 (5 bases). There are 14 residues in the CDR3. V was shortened by 6 bases and J by 0 bases, with 12 bases between the two germline ends.

This clonotype was observed a few times. The rearrangement uses TRBV4-1 and TRBJ2-1, with TRBD2 identical over 10 bases. V was clipped by 1 base and J by 4 bases; unmatched bases: 4. Germline-derived CDR1 and CDR2 are MGHRA and YSYEKL. There are 16 residues in the CDR3. CDR3 coding DNA: TGCGCCAGCAGCCAAGGAGGAGCGGGAGGGTACAATGAGCAGTTCTTC. This gives the protein CASSQGGAGGYNEQFF.

This chain links TRBV28 with TRBJ1-2, with D perhaps matching TRBD1 (6 bases). The CDR3 is 12 amino acids. Trimming left V 4 bases short and J 6 bases short, with 9 bases between. Germline CDR1 MDHEN, CDR2 SYDVKM. The CDR3 reads CASSSHRDGYTF. The CDR3 coding sequence is TGTGCCAGCAGTTCGCACAGGGATGGCTACACCTTC.